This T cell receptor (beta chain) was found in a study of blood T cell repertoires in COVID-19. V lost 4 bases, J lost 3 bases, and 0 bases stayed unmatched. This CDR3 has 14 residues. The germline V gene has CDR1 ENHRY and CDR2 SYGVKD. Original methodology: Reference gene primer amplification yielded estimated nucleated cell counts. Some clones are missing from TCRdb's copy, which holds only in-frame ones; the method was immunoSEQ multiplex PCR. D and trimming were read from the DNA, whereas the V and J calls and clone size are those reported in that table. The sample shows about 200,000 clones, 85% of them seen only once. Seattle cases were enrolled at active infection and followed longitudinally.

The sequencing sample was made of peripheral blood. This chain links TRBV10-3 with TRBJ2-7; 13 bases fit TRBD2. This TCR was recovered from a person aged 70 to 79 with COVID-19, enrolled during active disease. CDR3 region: CAISGTSGSYEQYF. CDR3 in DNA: TGTGCCATCAGTGGGACTAGCGGGAGCTACGAGCAGTACTTC.